This is a list of T cell receptor beta chains from one sample in a study of T-cell reconstitution after alpha-beta-depleted transplantation in children. MiXCR was run by TCRdb on the PCR reads, yielding one entry per CDR3 protein. Of around 380,000 distinct CDR3 sequences in the sample, under 13% are singletons; the top ten hold roughly 5.5%. Sequenced material: PBMCs from the stem cell graft donor, taken from the stem cell graft. All receptors derive from a human donor who donated a stem cell graft to a child with acute myeloid leukemia. Both conserved end residues are part of each CDR3. A D gene is named only where the DNA matches it firmly. Not every row has a clone size; where given, it reads once, few, many or a size class.

d_gene: -
v_gene: TRBV4-2
abundance: -
j_gene: TRBJ2-5
CDR3nt: TGTGCCAGCAGTCTTAACAGGAGACTCCAAGAGACCCAGTACTTC
CDR3aa: CASSLNRRLQETQYF

d_gene: TRBD1
v_gene: TRBV29-1
abundance: many
j_gene: TRBJ1-1
CDR3nt: TGCAGCGGCCTACAGGGGAGAGGAACTGAAGCTTTCTTT
CDR3aa: CSGLQGRGTEAFF

d_gene: TRBD1
v_gene: TRBV5-1
abundance: -
j_gene: TRBJ1-4
CDR3nt: TGCGCCAGCAGCCTGGCACCGGGACAGTATAATGAAAAACTGTTTTTT
CDR3aa: CASSLAPGQYNEKLFF

d_gene: TRBD2
v_gene: TRBV20-1
abundance: many
j_gene: TRBJ2-1
CDR3nt: TGCAGTGCTAGAACGTTAGCGGGATTGTATGAGCAGTTCTTC
CDR3aa: CSARTLAGLYEQFF

d_gene: -
v_gene: TRBV2
abundance: few
j_gene: TRBJ1-1
CDR3nt: TGTGCCAGCAAGGCCAGCCCGAACACTGAAGCTTTCTTT
CDR3aa: CASKASPNTEAFF

d_gene: TRBD1
v_gene: TRBV5-1
abundance: many
j_gene: TRBJ2-5
CDR3nt: TGCGCCAGTGCACAGGGGGAAGAGACCCAGTACTTC
CDR3aa: CASAQGEETQYF

d_gene: -
v_gene: TRBV5-1
abundance: few
j_gene: TRBJ2-5
CDR3nt: TGCGCCAGCAGGCGGGCGGTCCAAGAGACCCAGTACTTC
CDR3aa: CASRRAVQETQYF

d_gene: TRBD1
v_gene: TRBV12-3/TRBV12-4
abundance: -
j_gene: TRBJ1-1
CDR3nt: TGTGCCAGCAGTTTCGACAGGGGGCGGACTGAAGCTTTCTTT
CDR3aa: CASSFDRGRTEAFF

d_gene: TRBD2
v_gene: TRBV20-1
abundance: -
j_gene: TRBJ2-7
CDR3nt: TGCAGTGCTAGACGTAGCGGGCTCTCCTACGAGCAGTACTTC
CDR3aa: CSARRSGLSYEQYF

d_gene: -
v_gene: TRBV20-1
abundance: few
j_gene: TRBJ1-6
CDR3nt: TGCAGTGCTAGAGATCTTAGAGGAGGTAATTCACCCCTCCACTTT
CDR3aa: CSARDLRGGNSPLHF

d_gene: -
v_gene: TRBV5-6
abundance: many
j_gene: TRBJ2-7
CDR3nt: TGTGCCAGCAGCTTGAATCCAGACGAGCAGTACTTC
CDR3aa: CASSLNPDEQYF

d_gene: TRBD2
v_gene: TRBV4-3
abundance: few
j_gene: TRBJ2-3
CDR3nt: TGCGCCAGCAGCGGACTAGCGGGATCGCTGGATACGCAGTATTTT
CDR3aa: CASSGLAGSLDTQYF

d_gene: TRBD1
v_gene: TRBV6-2/TRBV6-3
abundance: -
j_gene: TRBJ2-5
CDR3nt: TGTGCCAGCAGTGGGACAGGGGGCGAGGAGACCCAGTACTTC
CDR3aa: CASSGTGGEETQYF

d_gene: TRBD1
v_gene: TRBV4-1
abundance: -
j_gene: TRBJ1-5
CDR3nt: TGCGCCAGCAGCCAAGATAACGGACAGGGTTGGCCCCAGCATTTT
CDR3aa: CASSQDNGQGWPQHF

d_gene: -
v_gene: TRBV20-1
abundance: -
j_gene: TRBJ1-6
CDR3nt: TGCAGTGCTAGGCCCCAGGCCAGTTATAATTCACCCCTCCACTTT
CDR3aa: CSARPQASYNSPLHF

d_gene: TRBD1
v_gene: TRBV12-3/TRBV12-4
abundance: -
j_gene: TRBJ2-2
CDR3nt: TGTGCCAGCAGAGACGACAGGGTGGCCGGGGAGCTGTTTTTT
CDR3aa: CASRDDRVAGELFF

d_gene: -
v_gene: TRBV4-2
abundance: few
j_gene: TRBJ2-7
CDR3nt: TGTGCCAGCAGCCAAGACGGCGCCCCCGAGCAGTACTTC
CDR3aa: CASSQDGAPEQYF

d_gene: -
v_gene: TRBV20-1
abundance: few
j_gene: TRBJ2-2
CDR3nt: TGCAGTGCGAGAGGATTGGTGAACACCGGGGAGCTGTTTTTT
CDR3aa: CSARGLVNTGELFF

d_gene: -
v_gene: TRBV5-1
abundance: -
j_gene: TRBJ2-1
CDR3nt: TGCGCCAGCAGCGTGACGGCGGTAACCTACAATGAGCAGTTCTTC
CDR3aa: CASSVTAVTYNEQFF

d_gene: TRBD1
v_gene: TRBV5-1
abundance: many
j_gene: TRBJ2-5
CDR3nt: TGCGCCAGCAGCTTAGGACAGGGATATGAGACCCAGTACTTC
CDR3aa: CASSLGQGYETQYF

d_gene: TRBD2
v_gene: TRBV5-1
abundance: many
j_gene: TRBJ2-3
CDR3nt: TGCGCCAGCAGCCCCGGACTAGCGGGAGGGCCAACAGATACGCAGTATTTT
CDR3aa: CASSPGLAGGPTDTQYF

d_gene: TRBD2
v_gene: TRBV20-1
abundance: many
j_gene: TRBJ2-1
CDR3nt: TGCAGTGCTAAGCGGGGGACCTACAATGAGCAGTTCTTC
CDR3aa: CSAKRGTYNEQFF

d_gene: -
v_gene: TRBV10-3
abundance: few
j_gene: TRBJ2-1
CDR3nt: TGTGCCATCAGTGGTGGTGGACCCTCCTACAATGAGCAGTTCTTC
CDR3aa: CAISGGGPSYNEQFF

d_gene: TRBD1
v_gene: TRBV20-1
abundance: -
j_gene: TRBJ2-7
CDR3nt: TGCAGTGCCATCAAGACAGGGGGGCGTCACGTATGGGACGAGCAGTACTTC
CDR3aa: CSAIKTGGRHVWDEQYF

d_gene: -
v_gene: TRBV6-5
abundance: few
j_gene: TRBJ1-1
CDR3nt: TGTGCCAGCAGACTAGGCGGTCTGAACACTGAAGCTTTCTTT
CDR3aa: CASRLGGLNTEAFF

d_gene: -
v_gene: TRBV2
abundance: -
j_gene: TRBJ2-3
CDR3nt: TGTGCCAGCAGTGGACAGGCCACAGATACGCAGTATTTT
CDR3aa: CASSGQATDTQYF

d_gene: -
v_gene: TRBV6-1
abundance: -
j_gene: TRBJ2-2
CDR3nt: TGTGCCAGCAACCTACTGGCGGGGCACACCGGGGAGCTGTTTTTT
CDR3aa: CASNLLAGHTGELFF

d_gene: -
v_gene: TRBV12-3/TRBV12-4
abundance: -
j_gene: TRBJ1-4
CDR3nt: TGTGCCAGCAGAGCCGGGGGGCATGAAAAACTGTTTTTT
CDR3aa: CASRAGGHEKLFF

d_gene: -
v_gene: TRBV7-2
abundance: -
j_gene: TRBJ2-3
CDR3nt: TGTGCCAGCAGCACCCAGGGGAGAGACACAGATACGCAGTATTTT
CDR3aa: CASSTQGRDTDTQYF

d_gene: -
v_gene: TRBV15
abundance: -
j_gene: TRBJ2-5
CDR3nt: TGTGCCACCAGCAGAGAACTTGAGGACCAGTACTTC
CDR3aa: CATSRELEDQYF

d_gene: -
v_gene: TRBV30
abundance: -
j_gene: TRBJ1-1
CDR3nt: TGTGCCTGGACTAGGAGTAAAGGACCCGGGAGTCTGAACACTGAAGCTTTCTTT
CDR3aa: CAWTRSKGPGSLNTEAFF

d_gene: -
v_gene: TRBV10-3
abundance: few
j_gene: TRBJ2-5
CDR3nt: TGTGCCATCAGCGCTACTTCGACAGACCAAGAGACCCAGTACTTC
CDR3aa: CAISATSTDQETQYF

d_gene: -
v_gene: TRBV30
abundance: -
j_gene: TRBJ1-4
CDR3nt: TGTGCCTGGACCGGGGGCACCGGGGATGAAAAACTGTTTTTT
CDR3aa: CAWTGGTGDEKLFF

d_gene: TRBD1
v_gene: TRBV9
abundance: -
j_gene: TRBJ2-1
CDR3nt: TGTGCCAGCAGTCTCTCCGGGACAGGGCTCCCCCCCGGGCATGAGCAGTTCTTC
CDR3aa: CASSLSGTGLPPGHEQFF

d_gene: -
v_gene: TRBV5-1
abundance: many
j_gene: TRBJ1-1
CDR3nt: TGCGCCAGCAGCGATTATACGAACACTGAAGCTTTCTTT
CDR3aa: CASSDYTNTEAFF

d_gene: TRBD1
v_gene: TRBV5-1
abundance: many
j_gene: TRBJ1-2
CDR3nt: TGCGCCAGCAGCCCCGACAGGGGCTATGGCTACACCTTC
CDR3aa: CASSPDRGYGYTF

d_gene: TRBD2
v_gene: TRBV20-1
abundance: -
j_gene: TRBJ2-3
CDR3nt: TGCAGTGCTAGTGGGATATTAGTTGGCGGGAGAGGAACAGATACGCAGTATTTT
CDR3aa: CSASGILVGGRGTDTQYF

d_gene: TRBD2
v_gene: TRBV19
abundance: -
j_gene: TRBJ2-5
CDR3nt: TGTGCCAGTAGCCCGCCCCCCTTACTAGCGGGGAAAGAGACCCAGTACTTC
CDR3aa: CASSPPPLLAGKETQYF

d_gene: TRBD1
v_gene: TRBV5-1
abundance: -
j_gene: TRBJ1-2
CDR3nt: TGCGCCAGCAGCTTGGTTTCAGGGGGCGGTGGCTACACCTTC
CDR3aa: CASSLVSGGGGYTF

d_gene: -
v_gene: TRBV27
abundance: few
j_gene: TRBJ2-2
CDR3nt: TGTGCCAGCAGTTTCTGGGGAGCCGGGGAGCTGTTTTTT
CDR3aa: CASSFWGAGELFF

d_gene: TRBD1
v_gene: TRBV6-5
abundance: few
j_gene: TRBJ1-2
CDR3nt: TGTGCCAGCACCCGGACAGGGGTTGGCTACACCTTC
CDR3aa: CASTRTGVGYTF